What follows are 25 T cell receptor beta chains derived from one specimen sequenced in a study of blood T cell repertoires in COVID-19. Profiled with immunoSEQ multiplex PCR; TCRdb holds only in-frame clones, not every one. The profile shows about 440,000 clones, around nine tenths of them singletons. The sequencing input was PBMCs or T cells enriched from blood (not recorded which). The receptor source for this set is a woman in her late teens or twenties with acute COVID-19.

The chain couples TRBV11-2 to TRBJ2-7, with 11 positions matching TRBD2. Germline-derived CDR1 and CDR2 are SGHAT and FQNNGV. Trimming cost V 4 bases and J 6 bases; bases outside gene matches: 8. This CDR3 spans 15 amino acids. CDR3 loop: CASSSTSGSRGEQYF. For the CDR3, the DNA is TGTGCCAGCAGCTCTACTAGCGGGAGTCGGGGCGAGCAGTACTTC.

In DNA form, the CDR3 reads TGTGCCAGCAGCCTCCGAGGAGAAAACTATGGCTACACCTTC. This sequence encodes CASSLRGENYGYTF. This chain connects TRBV9 to TRBJ1-2; D unresolved. The V and J ends lost 4 bases and 2 bases respectively, with 12 bases between them. Germline-derived CDR1 and CDR2 are SGDLS and YYNGEE. The CDR3 contains 14 residues.

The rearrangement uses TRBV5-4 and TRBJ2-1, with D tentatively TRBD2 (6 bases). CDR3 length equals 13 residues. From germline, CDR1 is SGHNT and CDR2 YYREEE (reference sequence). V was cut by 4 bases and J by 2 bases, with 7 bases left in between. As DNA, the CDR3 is TGTGCCAGCAGCCAGCGGGCCTACAATGAGCAGTTCTTC. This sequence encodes CASSQRAYNEQFF.

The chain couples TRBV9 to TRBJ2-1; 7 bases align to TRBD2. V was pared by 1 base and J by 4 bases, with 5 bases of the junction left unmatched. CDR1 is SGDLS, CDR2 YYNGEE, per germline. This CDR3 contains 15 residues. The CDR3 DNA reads TGTGCCAGCAGCGTAAGCGGGACGGGGTACAATGAGCAGTTCTTC. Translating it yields CASSVSGTGYNEQFF.

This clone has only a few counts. As DNA, the CDR3 is TGTGCCAGCAGTGTAGGACAGGGGAACGGAAAACTGTTTTTT. Translation gives CASSVGQGNGKLFF. The chain is built from TRBV27 and TRBJ1-4; 9 nucleotides match TRBD1. The length of the CDR3 is 14 residues. CDR1 is MNHEY and CDR2 is SMNVEV in the germline V gene (reference sequence). Trimming cost V 5 bases and J 10 bases; bases outside gene matches: 8.

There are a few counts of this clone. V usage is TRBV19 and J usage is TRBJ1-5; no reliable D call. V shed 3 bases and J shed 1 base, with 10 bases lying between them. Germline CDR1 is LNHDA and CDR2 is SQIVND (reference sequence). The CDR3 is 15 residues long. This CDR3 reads CASSISEQSNQPQHF. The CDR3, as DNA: TGTGCCAGTAGTATTAGTGAACAGAGCAATCAGCCCCAGCATTTT.

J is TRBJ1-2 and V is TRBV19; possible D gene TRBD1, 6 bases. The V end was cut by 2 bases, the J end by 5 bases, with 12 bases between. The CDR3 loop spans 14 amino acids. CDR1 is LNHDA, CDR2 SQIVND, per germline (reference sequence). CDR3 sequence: CASSISGGRYGYTF. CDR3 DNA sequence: TGTGCCAGTAGTATAAGCGGGGGCCGGTATGGCTACACCTTC.

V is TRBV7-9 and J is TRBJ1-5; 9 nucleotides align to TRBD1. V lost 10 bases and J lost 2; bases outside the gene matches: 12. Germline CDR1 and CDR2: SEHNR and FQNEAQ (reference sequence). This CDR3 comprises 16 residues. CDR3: CATGQGSSLGNQPQHF. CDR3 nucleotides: TGTGCCACGGGACAGGGTTCGTCCTTGGGCAATCAGCCCCAGCATTTT.

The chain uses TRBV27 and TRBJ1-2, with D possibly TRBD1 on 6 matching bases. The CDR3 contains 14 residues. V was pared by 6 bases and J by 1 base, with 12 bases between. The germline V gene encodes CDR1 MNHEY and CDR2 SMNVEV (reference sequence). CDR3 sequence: CASSDQGFNYGYTF. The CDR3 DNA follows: TGTGCCAGCAGCGATCAGGGGTTTAACTATGGCTACACCTTC.

CDR3 residues: CASSLLSLSGNTIYF. The DNA for the CDR3 is TGCGCCAGCAGCTTGTTATCCCTCTCTGGAAACACCATATATTTT. The chain carries TRBV5-1 and TRBJ1-3, with unresolved D. Germline assignment: CDR1 SGHRS and CDR2 YFSETQ. Trimming shortened V by 1 base and J by 0 bases, and 8 bases separated the two germline ends. CDR3 length equals 15 residues.

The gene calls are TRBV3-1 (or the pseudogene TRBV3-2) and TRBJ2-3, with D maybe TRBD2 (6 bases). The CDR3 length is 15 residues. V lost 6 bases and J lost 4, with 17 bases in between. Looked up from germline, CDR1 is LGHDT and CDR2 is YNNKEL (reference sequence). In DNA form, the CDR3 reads TGTGCCAGCAGTCGGAAGGGGCGGGGAGCAGATACGCAGTATTTT. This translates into CASSRKGRGADTQYF.

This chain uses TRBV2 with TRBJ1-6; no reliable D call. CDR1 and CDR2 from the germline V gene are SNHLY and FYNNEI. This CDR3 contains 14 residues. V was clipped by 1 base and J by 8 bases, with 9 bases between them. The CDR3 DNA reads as TGTGCCAGCAGTGAAGTGGACTCGGATTCACCCCTCCACTTT. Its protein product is CASSEVDSDSPLHF.

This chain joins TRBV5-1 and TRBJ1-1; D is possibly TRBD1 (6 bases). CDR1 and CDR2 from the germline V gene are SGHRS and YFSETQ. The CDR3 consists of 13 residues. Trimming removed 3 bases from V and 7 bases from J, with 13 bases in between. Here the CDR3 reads CASSSTGGGEAFF. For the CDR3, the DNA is TGCGCCAGCAGCTCAACGGGGGGCGGTGAAGCTTTCTTT.

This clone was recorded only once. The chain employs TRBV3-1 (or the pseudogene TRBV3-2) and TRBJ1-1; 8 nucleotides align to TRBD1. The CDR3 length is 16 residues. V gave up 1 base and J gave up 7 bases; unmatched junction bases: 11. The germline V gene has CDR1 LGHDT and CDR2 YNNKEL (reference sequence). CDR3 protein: CASSQALPDRDIEAFF. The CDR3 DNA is TGTGCCAGCAGCCAAGCTCTCCCGGACAGGGATATTGAAGCTTTCTTT.

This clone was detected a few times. The CDR3 DNA follows: TGCGCCAGCAGTGAAGTGGGGACTAGCGGGACTACGCAGTATTTT. Its translation: CASSEVGTSGTTQYF. V is TRBV10-1 and J is TRBJ2-3; TRBD2 matches 13 bases. Germline trimming cut 3 bases from V and 8 bases from J; bases unmatched to any gene: 5. Per germline, CDR1 WNHNN and CDR2 SYGVQD (reference sequence). The CDR3 is made up of 15 amino acids.

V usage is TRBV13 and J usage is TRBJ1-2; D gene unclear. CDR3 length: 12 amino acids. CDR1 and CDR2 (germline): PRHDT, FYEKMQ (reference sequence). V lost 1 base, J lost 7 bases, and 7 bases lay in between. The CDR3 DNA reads TGTGCCAGCAGCTTAGTAGCTTCTGGCTACACCTTC. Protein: CASSLVASGYTF.

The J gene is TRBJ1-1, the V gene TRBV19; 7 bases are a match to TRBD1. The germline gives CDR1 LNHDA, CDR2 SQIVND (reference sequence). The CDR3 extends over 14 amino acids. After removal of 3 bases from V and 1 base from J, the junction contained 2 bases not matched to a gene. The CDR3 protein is CASSMGTANTEAFF. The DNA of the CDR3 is TGTGCCAGTAGTATGGGGACAGCGAACACTGAAGCTTTCTTT.

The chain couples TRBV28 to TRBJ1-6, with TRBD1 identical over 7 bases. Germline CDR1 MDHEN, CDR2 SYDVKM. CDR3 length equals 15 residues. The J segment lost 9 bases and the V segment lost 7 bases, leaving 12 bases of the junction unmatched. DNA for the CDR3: TGTGCCAGCAACATTGGCGACAGGGAGAGTTCACCCCTCCACTTT. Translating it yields CASNIGDRESSPLHF.

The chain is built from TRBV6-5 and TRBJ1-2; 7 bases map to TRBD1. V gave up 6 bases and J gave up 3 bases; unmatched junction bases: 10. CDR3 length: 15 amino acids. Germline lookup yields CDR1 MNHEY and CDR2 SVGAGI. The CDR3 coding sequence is TGTGCCAGCAGCCGGCCCGGGACAGCTTACTATGGCTACACCTTC. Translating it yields CASSRPGTAYYGYTF.

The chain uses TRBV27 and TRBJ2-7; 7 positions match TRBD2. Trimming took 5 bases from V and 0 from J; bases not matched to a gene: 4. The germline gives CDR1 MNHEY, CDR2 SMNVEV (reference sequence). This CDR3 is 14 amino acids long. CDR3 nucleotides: TGTGCCAGCAGTCTGGGAGGGAGCTCCTACGAGCAGTACTTC. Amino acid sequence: CASSLGGSSYEQYF.

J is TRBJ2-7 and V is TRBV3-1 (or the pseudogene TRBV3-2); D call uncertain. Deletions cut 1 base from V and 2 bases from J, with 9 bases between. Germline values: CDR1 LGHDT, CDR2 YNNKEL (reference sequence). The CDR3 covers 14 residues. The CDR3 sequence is CASSQGIAAYEQYF. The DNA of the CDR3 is TGTGCCAGCAGCCAAGGTATAGCTGCCTACGAGCAGTACTTC.

CDR3 sequence: CASSYSSTLSDTQYF. DNA of the CDR3: TGTGCCAGCAGTTACTCTAGCACATTATCGGATACGCAGTATTTT. The V and J genes are TRBV6-5 and TRBJ2-3; D is undetermined. This CDR3 is 15 amino acids long. The V gene's germline CDR1 is MNHEY and CDR2 SVGAGI. Trimming removed 0 bases at V and 6 bases at J, with 13 bases between.

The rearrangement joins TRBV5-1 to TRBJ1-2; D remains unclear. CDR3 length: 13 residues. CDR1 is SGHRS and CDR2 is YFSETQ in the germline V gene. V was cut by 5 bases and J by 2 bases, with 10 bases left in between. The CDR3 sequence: CASRGGINYGYTF. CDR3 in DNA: TGCGCCAGCAGGGGAGGGATCAACTATGGCTACACCTTC. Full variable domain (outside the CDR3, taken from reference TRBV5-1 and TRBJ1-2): KAGVTQTPRYLIKTRGQQVTLSCSPISGHRSVSWYQQTPGQGLQFLFEYFSETQRNKGNFPGRFSGRQFSNSRSEMNVSTLELGDSALYLCASRGGINYGYTFGSGTRLTVV.

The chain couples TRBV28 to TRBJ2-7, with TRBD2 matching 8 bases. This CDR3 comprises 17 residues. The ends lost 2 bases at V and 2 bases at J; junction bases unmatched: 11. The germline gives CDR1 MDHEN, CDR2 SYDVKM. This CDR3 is CASSLNRGTRGAYEQYF. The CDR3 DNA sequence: TGTGCCAGCAGTTTAAATCGAGGGACTAGAGGCGCCTACGAGCAGTACTTC.

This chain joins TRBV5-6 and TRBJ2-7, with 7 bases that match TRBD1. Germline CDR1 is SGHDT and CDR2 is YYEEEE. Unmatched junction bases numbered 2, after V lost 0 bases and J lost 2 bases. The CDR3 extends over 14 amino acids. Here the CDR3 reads CASSLETGTYEQYF. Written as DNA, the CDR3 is TGTGCCAGCAGCTTGGAGACAGGGACCTACGAGCAGTACTTC.